The T cell receptor (beta chain) under discussion was sequenced for a study of a mutant IDH1 vaccine in newly diagnosed glioma. Study-wide background: Eight vaccinations went to patients in weeks 1, 3, 5, 7, 11, 15, 19, 23.

This CDR3 region has 15 residues. Trimming took 2 bases from V and 1 from J, leaving 11 bases between them. Germline assignment: CDR1 SGHTA and CDR2 FQGNSA. Concerning this clone itself: Its target is not known.

Clones were read by immunoSEQ multiplex PCR, and TCRdb kept only the in-frame ones, dropping some. In the table there are under 30,000 clones, around 79% of which are singletons. Stated time point: week 5, during vaccination. A single vaccine dose contained 300 ug of mutant IDH1 20-mer peptide, and topical imiquimod was used with it. The source of this sequence is a man aged 35-49 years with glioma. The sequences come from PBMCs, collected from a glioma patient whose treatment included an IDH1 peptide vaccine. The chain combines TRBV7-2 with TRBJ1-1; no reliable D call. Here the CDR3 DNA reads TGTGCCAGCAGCTTAATTGACCTGGGGAACACTGAAGCTTTCTTT. This translates into CASSLIDLGNTEAFF.